The T cell receptor beta chain under discussion was sequenced for a study of CXCR3-negative and CXCR3-positive naive CD8 T cells. Study information: For each library, about 1.5 +/- 0.3 million TRB reads were obtained, 110 million to 150 million in total.

Study-level findings and limits: TRB CDR3 hydrophobicity was greater in CXCR3-positive naive cells than in CXCR3-negative naive cells. With respect to TRBV-TRBJ usage, naive CXCR3-negative and CXCR3-positive cells were similar; memory differed.

Germline CDR1 reads MDHEN; CDR2 reads SYDVKM. CDR3 size: 14 residues. To note about this clonotype: Its antigen is not known.

The method, 5' RACE with UMI labels, was used to prepare the TRB cDNA libraries. One entry per CDR3 protein, without DNA, is what TCRdb gives after re-calling the 5' RACE reads. The repertoire table contains around 140,000 distinct CDR3 sequences. Sorting yielded triplicates of fewer than 350,000 cells for each CD8+ T cell subset. Sequences were obtained from naive CXCR3+ CD8+ T cells from blood. The sample's subset: CD45RO-CCR7+CD27+CD95- naive CD8+ T cells expressing CXCR3 (TNR3+). The V call is TRBV28, the J call TRBJ2-7; there is no DNA to check the TCRdb D call of TRBD2. This sequence originates from a human donor in good health. Some clones in this sample may be carry-over from other donors' samples. The CDR3 reads CASSSPGLAYEQYF. The full variable domain, in which reference TRBV28 and TRBJ2-7 provide the parts outside the CDR3, is DVKVTQSSRYLVKRTGEKVFLECVQDMDHENMFWYRQDPGLGLRLIYFSYDVKMKEKGDIPEGYSVSREKKERFSLILESASTNQTSMYLCASSSPGLAYEQYFGPGTRLTVT.